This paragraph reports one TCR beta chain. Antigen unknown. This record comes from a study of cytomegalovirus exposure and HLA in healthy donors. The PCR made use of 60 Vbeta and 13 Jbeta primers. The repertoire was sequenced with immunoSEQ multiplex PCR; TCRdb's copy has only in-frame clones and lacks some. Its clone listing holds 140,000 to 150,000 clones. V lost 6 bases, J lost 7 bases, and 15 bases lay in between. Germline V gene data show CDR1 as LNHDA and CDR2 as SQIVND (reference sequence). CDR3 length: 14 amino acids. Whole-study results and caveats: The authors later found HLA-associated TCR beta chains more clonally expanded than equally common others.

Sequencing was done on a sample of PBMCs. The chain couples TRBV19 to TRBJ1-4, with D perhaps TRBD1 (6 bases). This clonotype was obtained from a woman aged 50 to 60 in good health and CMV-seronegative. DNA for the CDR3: TGTGCCAGTAGGTCGCAGGGGAATAGTGAAAAACTGTTTTTT. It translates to CASRSQGNSEKLFF.